Below, 17 T cell receptor beta chains from the same sample are listed, as sequenced in a study of T cells in Graves' hyperthyroidism and ophthalmopathy (dated by TCRdb to about 2019). The receptor library was made with multiplex PCR. The run used an Illumina HiSeq 2000. The TCR beta CDR3 regions were amplified from RNA transcripts. The first round of RT-PCR for the TCR CDR3 was performed with the HTBI primer set and the Qiagen OneStep RT-PCR kit. The public reads were quality trimmed at Q25 with fastp and then assembled into clones with MiXCR by TCRdb, keeping productive beta chains. Merged by CDR3 protein, the rows form single entries marked with the most common genes and DNA. Across this sample there are roughly 420,000 distinct CDR3 sequences, with 15% to 17% seen only once. The biggest ten clones account for approximately 14% of the sample. Sequencing input: blood. Source of these receptors: a woman between 18 and 29 years old with Graves' hyperthyroidism.

This clonotype has ten or more counts. The chain recombines TRBV12-3 or TRBV12-4 with TRBJ1-1, with D uncertain. Trimming shortened V by 3 bases and J by 5 bases, and 10 bases separated the two germline ends. CDR3 length: 13 residues. The CDR3 is CASSFLAGTEAFF. The CDR3 DNA follows: TGTGCCAGCAGTTTCTTGGCAGGTACTGAAGCTTTCTTT.

The chain is built from TRBV20-1 and TRBJ1-3; D unclear. Germline lookup yields CDR1 DFQATT and CDR2 SNEGSKA (reference sequence). The CDR3 length is 13 residues. The germline V and J ends were trimmed by 6 bases and 4 bases, with 13 bases remaining between them. The CDR3 loop reads CSAEGGSGNTIYF. As DNA, the CDR3 is TGCAGTGCAGAGGGTGGCTCAGGAAACACCATATATTTT.

This clonotype has at least ten counts. The chain has TRBV29-1 and TRBJ1-5; TRBD1 agrees at 9 bases. This CDR3 is 13 amino acids long. Germline assignment: CDR1 SQVTM and CDR2 ANQGSEA. With 4 bases clipped from V and 4 bases from J, the junction kept 2 bases outside the gene matches. CDR3 nucleotide sequence: TGCAGCGTTGGAGGACAGGGGAATCAGCCCCAGCATTTT. Its protein product is CSVGGQGNQPQHF.

In this sample, this clonotype turned up many times. A junction boundary mismatches the germline segment, possibly from a read error. V gene TRBV20-1 combines with J gene TRBJ2-2; D tentatively fits TRBD1 or TRBD2 (5 bases each). The CDR3 length is 17 residues. Looked up from germline, CDR1 is DFQATT and CDR2 is SNEGSKA (reference sequence). In DNA, the CDR3 is TGCAGTGCCAGAGGGGCAGGTGGAAAGAGGGGCACCGGGGAGCTGTTTTTT. Translated, it gives CSARGAGGKRGTGELFF.

The chain has TRBV30 and TRBJ1-2, with TRBD1 identical over 8 bases. CDR1 is GTSNPN and CDR2 is SVGIG in the germline V gene (reference sequence). CDR3 length: 15 residues. The J segment lost 3 bases and the V segment lost 4 bases, leaving 10 bases of the junction unmatched. The CDR3 sequence: CAWNSGQGYYYGYTF. The CDR3 DNA is TGTGCCTGGAACTCCGGACAGGGATATTACTATGGCTACACCTTC.

This clonotype was detected only a few times. CDR3 bases: TGTGCCAGCAGTTTCCGAAGCTGGGAAGCTTTCTTT. Amino acid sequence: CASSFRSWEAFF. J is TRBJ1-1 and V is TRBV12-3 or TRBV12-4; D ambiguous. This CDR3 comprises 12 residues. Trimming stripped 3 bases from V and 8 bases from J, with 10 bases between.

With respect to this clonotype: A read error may produce the germline difference seen at one junction end. The J gene is TRBJ2-7, the V gene TRBV7-2, with D perhaps TRBD1 (5 bases). The CDR3 is made up of 14 amino acids. Germline lookup yields CDR1 SGHTA and CDR2 FQGNSA. CDR3 nucleotides: TGCGCCAGCAGCTTAAGGGGCAATAGCCACGAGCAGTACTTC. It encodes CASSLRGNSHEQYF.

A few counts support this clonotype. The chain uses TRBV7-9 and TRBJ2-5; possibly TRBD1 for D (6 bases). CDR3 length: 15 residues. From germline, CDR1 is SEHNR and CDR2 FQNEAQ (reference sequence). Between the trimmed V and J ends, which lost 4 bases and 1 base, there was a span of 13 bases. In DNA form, the CDR3 reads TGTGCCAGCAGCTCCCTCGGACAGTTCCAAGAGACCCAGTACTTC. It yields the protein CASSSLGQFQETQYF.

This clonotype has a count of ten or more. The chain employs TRBV28 and TRBJ2-7; D is undetermined. This CDR3 spans 14 amino acids. Between the trimmed V and J ends, which lost 3 bases and 2 bases, there was a span of 11 bases. Germline-derived CDR1 and CDR2 are MDHEN and SYDVKM. CDR3 sequence: CASSFPRSPYEQYF. The CDR3, as DNA: TGTGCCAGCAGTTTCCCCAGGTCCCCCTACGAGCAGTACTTC. Together with reference TRBV28 and TRBJ2-7, the CDR3 gives the full variable domain: DVKVTQSSRYLVKRTGEKVFLECVQDMDHENMFWYRQDPGLGLRLIYFSYDVKMKEKGDIPEGYSVSREKKERFSLILESASTNQTSMYLCASSFPRSPYEQYFGPGTRLTVT.

This clonotype has only a few counts. The V call is TRBV6-1, the J call TRBJ1-3, with unresolved D. The CDR3 length is 14 residues. Trimming pared 6 bases from V and 3 bases from J, leaving 12 bases between. CDR1 MNHNS and CDR2 SASEGT come from the germline V gene. The CDR3, as DNA: TGTGCCAGCAGCGCCGTCGTATTTGGAAACACCATATATTTT. It translates to CASSAVVFGNTIYF.

This clonotype showed up many times. The chain uses TRBV3-1 and TRBJ1-2; D unclear. The CDR3 extends over 11 amino acids. Per germline, CDR1 LGHDT and CDR2 YNNKEL (reference sequence). Trimming cost V 5 bases and J 4 bases, with 5 bases left between them. CDR3 sequence reads: CASSSVYGYTF. In DNA form, the CDR3 reads TGTGCCAGCAGCTCCGTCTATGGCTACACCTTC. The variable domain in full, with the rest retrieved from reference TRBV3-1 and TRBJ1-2, is DTAVSQTPKYLVTQMGNDKSIKCEQNLGHDTMYWYKQDSKKFLKIMFSYNNKELIINETVPNRFSPKSPDKAHLNLHINSLELGDSAVYFCASSSVYGYTFGSGTRLTVV.

The chain recombines TRBV6-1 with TRBJ1-6; D may be TRBD1 (5 bases). Germline CDR1 reads MNHNS; CDR2 reads SASEGT. V lost 5 bases to trimming and J lost 7 bases, with 21 bases between them. The CDR3 totals 17 residues. CDR3 protein: CASSLNGFGRGNSPLHF. The CDR3 DNA follows: TGTGCCAGCAGTCTAAACGGCTTCGGAAGGGGCAATTCACCCCTCCACTTT.

This clonotype has only a few counts. The chain employs TRBV5-1 and TRBJ2-5; D might be TRBD2 (6 bases). CDR3 length equals 14 residues. The germline V gene has CDR1 SGHRS and CDR2 YFSETQ. V lost 4 bases, J lost 2 bases, and 12 bases lay in between. The CDR3 here is CASSPRGDQETQYF. Written as DNA, the CDR3 is TGCGCCAGCAGCCCGCGGGGTGATCAAGAGACCCAGTACTTC.

This clonotype was detected ten times or more. The rearrangement joins TRBV20-1 to TRBJ1-6; D possibly corresponds to TRBD1 (6 bases). CDR1 and CDR2 from the germline V gene are DFQATT and SNEGSKA (reference sequence). The length of the CDR3 is 18 residues. V shed 3 bases and J shed 7 bases, with 25 bases lying between them. CDR3 sequence: CSASLGHRIKRENSPLHF. The CDR3 nucleotides are TGCAGTGCTAGCCTGGGACACCGGATCAAGAGGGAGAATTCACCCCTCCACTTT.

This clonotype was seen ten or more times. The V gene is TRBV20-1, the J gene TRBJ2-3; D gene unclear. Germline V gives CDR1 DFQATT, CDR2 SNEGSKA (reference sequence). The CDR3 totals 13 residues. The V end lost 6 bases, the J end lost 3 bases, and 13 bases lay between the germline ends. CDR3 in DNA: TGCAGTGCCGCGAGAGTAGGGACAGATACGCAGTATTTT. Translated, it gives CSAARVGTDTQYF.

This clonotype was counted at least ten times. The chain is built from TRBV7-2 and TRBJ2-3; D ambiguous. Trimming left V 4 bases short and J 0 bases short, with 8 bases between. The CDR3 is 14 amino acids. Germline loops: CDR1 SGHTA, CDR2 FQGNSA. The CDR3 protein is CASSSTVSTDTQYF. The CDR3 DNA is TGTGCCAGCAGCTCCACAGTGAGCACAGATACGCAGTATTTT.

The V gene is TRBV9, the J gene TRBJ2-5, with 13 positions matching TRBD2. The ends lost 3 bases at V and 3 bases at J; junction bases unmatched: 5. CDR3 length: 16 amino acids. Looked up from germline, CDR1 is SGDLS and CDR2 is YYNGEE. The CDR3 loop reads CASSAGLAGFEETQYF. CDR3 bases: TGTGCCAGCAGCGCGGGACTAGCGGGGTTTGAAGAGACCCAGTACTTC.